Included here is one T cell receptor (beta chain) sequence, with context. This specimen comes from a study of shared clonotypes between healthy human individuals. Across the study: For every donor, three CD4 naive, three CD4 memory, two CD8 naive and one CD8 memory plates were used.

The CDR3 contains 16 residues. V lost 4 bases and J lost 0; bases outside the gene matches: 7. Germline V gene sequence: CDR1 SGHRS, CDR2 YFSETQ. Authors' data handling: ImmunoSEQ gave junction-only sequences without quality scores, so filtering differed. Using immunoSEQ multiplex PCR, the repertoire was profiled, and TCRdb retains in-frame clones only, with some absent. V and J calls plus clone size are reproduced from that table; the DNA served to infer D and trimming. The repertoire has about 380,000 clones, about 96% of them found once; the top ten carry about 0.32%. The sequence was obtained from a young man in good health. The sequencing input was memory CD8+ T cells sorted from blood. The sample's subset: CD45RO+ cells pooled with CCR7-negative TemRA cells. J is TRBJ2-3 and V is TRBV5-1; 8 bases are shared with TRBD2. CDR3 region: CASSPPTSVSTDTQYF. DNA for the CDR3: TGCGCCAGCAGCCCACCGACTAGCGTAAGCACAGATACGCAGTATTTT.